This T cell receptor (beta chain) was observed in a study of control samples from healthy donors and cancer patients. This CDR3 has 15 amino acids. The germline gives CDR1 SGHTA, CDR2 FQGTGA. Trimming cost V 2 bases and J 4 bases, with 11 bases left between them. The table came from immunoSEQ multiplex PCR; TCRdb's copy has only in-frame clones and leaves some out. The data show approximately 110,000 clones, around 88% seen once. In this sample, this clone turned up a few times. The sample taken for sequencing was blood. This TCR was recovered from a woman aged 50 to 65 in good health. The chain recombines TRBV7-3 with TRBJ2-2; a weak D match, TRBD2 (6 bases). The CDR3 DNA reads as TGTGCCAGCAGCTTAGGAGGGGTTCTCACCGGGGAGCTGTTTTTT. This sequence encodes CASSLGGVLTGELFF. Based on the CDR3 plus reference TRBV7-3 and TRBJ2-2, the full variable domain is GAGVSQTPSNKVTEKGKYVELRCDPISGHTALYWYRQSLGQGPEFLIYFQGTGAADDSGLPNDRFFAVRPEGSVSTLKIQRTERGDSAVYLCASSLGGVLTGELFFGEGSRLTVL.